The clone carrying this T cell receptor beta chain came up many times. Its cognate antigen is unknown. The source of the sample is a study of T-cell reconstitution after alpha-beta-depleted transplantation in children. Study-wide results and limits: About two months after transplant, alpha-beta T cells reportedly came from several hundred expanded graft clones. By one year post-transplant, T-cell counts and diversity largely arose from T cells that were newly produced.

In germline, CDR1 is LGHDT, CDR2 YNNKEL (reference sequence). The CDR3 loop spans 13 amino acids. Trimming took off 1 base at V and 3 bases at J, with 3 bases between the two ends. The TCRbeta library incorporated unique molecular identifiers. TCRdb processed the PCR reads anew with MiXCR; each CDR3 protein has one entry. Among about 830,000 distinct CDR3 sequences listed, about 16% were seen once. The TCR originated in a male patient under 18 who had a stem cell transplant for acute lymphoblastic leukemia, so the T cells may come from the graft donor. Sample: PBMCs, mostly from graft donor cells, taken 360 days after TCRalphabeta/CD19-depleted stem cell transplant. The chain employs TRBV3-1 and TRBJ2-2, with D unclear. The DNA for the CDR3 is TGTGCCAGCAGCCAAGGCTACACCGGGGAGCTGTTTTTT. This gives the protein CASSQGYTGELFF.